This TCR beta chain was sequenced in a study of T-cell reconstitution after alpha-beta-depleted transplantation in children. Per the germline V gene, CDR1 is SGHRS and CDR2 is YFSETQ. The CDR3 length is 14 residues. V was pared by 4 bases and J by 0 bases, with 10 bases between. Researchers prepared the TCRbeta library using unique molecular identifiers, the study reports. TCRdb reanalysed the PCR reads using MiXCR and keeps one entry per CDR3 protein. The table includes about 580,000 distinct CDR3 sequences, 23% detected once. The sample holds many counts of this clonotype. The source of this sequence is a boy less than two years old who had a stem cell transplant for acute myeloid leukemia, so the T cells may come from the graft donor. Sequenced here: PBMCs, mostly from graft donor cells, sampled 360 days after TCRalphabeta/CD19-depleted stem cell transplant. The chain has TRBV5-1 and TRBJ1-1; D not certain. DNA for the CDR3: TGCGCCAGCAGCGGAGCCCAACTGAACACTGAAGCTTTCTTT. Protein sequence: CASSGAQLNTEAFF.